The source of this T cell receptor (beta chain) is a study of cytotoxic CD8 clonotypes in ibrutinib-treated CLL. Overall study results and limits: Public clonotypes were uncommon and contracted or stayed stable on treatment. Clonality rose at ibrutinib response and fell back toward baseline at progression.

The table came from immunoSEQ multiplex PCR; TCRdb's copy has only in-frame clones and leaves some out. This sample has 200,000 or so clones, with 60% to 80% found just once. This clone was observed a few times. What it binds is unknown. Losses at the gene ends were 3 bases for V and 2 bases for J; bases not matched to a gene: 10. This CDR3 has 18 residues. CDR1 MGHRA and CDR2 YSYEKL come from the germline V gene. The sample was PBMCs, taken after 12 months of ibrutinib treatment. V is TRBV4-1 and J is TRBJ2-6; TRBD1 aligns across 7 bases. The source of this sequence is a human donor with chronic lymphocytic leukemia. The CDR3 is CASSQATGTAPGANVLTF. In nucleotides, the CDR3 is TGCGCCAGCAGCCAGGCTACCGGGACAGCTCCTGGGGCCAACGTCCTGACTTTC.